The clone carrying this TCR beta chain has only one observation. This entry is derived from a study of blood T cell repertoires in COVID-19. Sequencing was performed with immunoSEQ multiplex PCR; in TCRdb, only in-frame clones are kept and a portion is missing. The table shows 150,000 to 200,000 clones, with about three quarters occurring only once. Germline CDR1 is MNHEY and CDR2 is SVGAGI. This CDR3 comprises 14 residues. Trimming shortened V by 8 bases and J by 0 bases, and 8 bases separated the two germline ends. Sequences were obtained from peripheral blood. The receptor comes from an older man with acute or convalescent COVID-19. J is TRBJ2-6 and V is TRBV6-5, with D possibly matching TRBD2 (5 bases). Written as DNA, the CDR3 is TGTGCCAGCTTTACTAGCTCTGGGGCCAACGTCCTGACTTTC. Translated: CASFTSSGANVLTF.